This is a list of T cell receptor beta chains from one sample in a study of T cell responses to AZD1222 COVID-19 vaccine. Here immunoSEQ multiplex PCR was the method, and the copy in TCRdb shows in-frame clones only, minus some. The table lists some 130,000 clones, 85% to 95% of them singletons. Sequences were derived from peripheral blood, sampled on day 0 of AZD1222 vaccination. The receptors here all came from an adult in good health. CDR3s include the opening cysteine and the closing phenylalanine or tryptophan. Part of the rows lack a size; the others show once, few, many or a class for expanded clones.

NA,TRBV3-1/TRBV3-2,CASSQEGLHTGEQYF
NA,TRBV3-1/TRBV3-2,CASSGDRVGEQYF
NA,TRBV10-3,CATRAGSLEQYF
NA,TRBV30,CAWVWATNNEQFF
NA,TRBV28,CASSFLSGRASREQFF
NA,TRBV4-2,CASSQDSSGTNEKLFF
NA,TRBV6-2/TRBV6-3,CASSYRGSSYNSPLHF
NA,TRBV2,CASSDWEYEQYF
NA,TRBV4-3,CASSQGVLAEGRVYEQYF
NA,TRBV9,CASSVDGTESGYTF
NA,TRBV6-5,CASRPQRYYNTEAFF
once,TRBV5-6,CASSPYRGDQPQHF
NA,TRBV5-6,CASSSAGGMSEQYF
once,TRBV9,CASSVEAGIFSGNTIYF
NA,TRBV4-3,CASSQDRTFEGETQYF
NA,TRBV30,CASTGASRYTEAFF
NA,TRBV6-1,CASSELYNDLNTEAFF
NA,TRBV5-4,CASSLGGVGEKLFF
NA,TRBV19,CASSTLQGVIQPQHF
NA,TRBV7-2,CASSLQQNTEAFF
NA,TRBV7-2,CASSLEQASGRATGELFF
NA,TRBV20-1,CSALGDYEAFF
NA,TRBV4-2,CASSQDGQRSSYNSPLHF
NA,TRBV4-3,CASSQGLHGETQYF
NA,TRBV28,CASKLPGRGHEQYF
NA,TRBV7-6,CASSLGSVGAGGYEQYF
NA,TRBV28,CASSPTGGGTEAFF
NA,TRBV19,CASSRQGLTEPQHF
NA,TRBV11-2,CASSLKASGSTDTQYF
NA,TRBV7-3,CASSLVLAGTTDTQYF
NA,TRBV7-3,CASSQDRENTEAFF
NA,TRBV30,CARAGGRGYGYTF
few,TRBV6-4,CASASTGTDYNEQFF
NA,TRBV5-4,CASSPVGGKLTDTQYF
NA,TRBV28,CASSSGNQPQHF
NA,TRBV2,CASSTPTGRLNSPLHF
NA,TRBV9,CASSVGTFMDSPLHF
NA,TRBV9,CASSGGLAINQETQYF
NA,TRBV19,CASTTPGTASGANVLTF
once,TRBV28,CASSLPQGAIGELFF
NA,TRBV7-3,CASSFGTSHTDTQYF
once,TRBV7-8,CASSLAWEGYGYTF
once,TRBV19,CASSIGQAPQHF
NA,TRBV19,CASTRTRDNEQFF
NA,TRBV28,CATTQPDRGQKAFF
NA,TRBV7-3,CASSGPDRSANQPQHF
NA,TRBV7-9,CASSPDKGGWTEAFF
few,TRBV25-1,CASSRGGLQTEAFF
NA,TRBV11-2,CASSLEGGLSSPLHF
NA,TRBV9,CASSVDLRGGVLGNEQFF
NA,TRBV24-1,CATSALGVETQYF
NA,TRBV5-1,CASRNELAGGSYNEQFF